The 28 T cell receptor beta chains listed next were all sequenced from one sample in a study of chemoradiotherapy in HPV16-positive cancers. Clones were read by immunoSEQ multiplex PCR, and TCRdb kept only the in-frame ones, dropping some. Of about 4,700 clones in the sample, approximately 84% were seen once. Material: tumor tissue, obtained from a patient who underwent chemoradiotherapy. These receptors all come from a human donor with HPV-associated anogenital cancer.

A few counts support this clone. This CDR3 is CASRPGGGPGYSPLHF. In DNA form, the CDR3 reads TGTGCCAGCAGACCCGGGGGGGGCCCAGGGTATTCACCCCTCCACTTT. The chain links TRBV28 to TRBJ1-6, with D perhaps matching TRBD1 (6 bases). The V gene lost 6 bases and the J gene lost 8 bases, with 20 bases spanning the gap. CDR3 length equals 16 residues. Germline assignment: CDR1 MDHEN and CDR2 SYDVKM.

The chain links TRBV18 to TRBJ1-1, with 7 bases fitting TRBD1. Trimming took 6 bases from V and 5 from J; bases not matched to a gene: 15. Germline values: CDR1 KGHSH, CDR2 LQKENI. CDR3 length: 16 residues. CDR3 sequence: CASSKSPGGRGTEAFF. CDR3 nucleotide sequence: TGTGCCAGCTCTAAATCACCAGGGGGGCGGGGGACTGAAGCTTTCTTT.

This clone was seen more than once but under ten times. The chain combines TRBV7-3 with TRBJ1-5, with 7 nucleotides matching TRBD1. The junction had 11 bases not matched to a gene; V was cut back by 6 bases and J by 6 bases. The germline V gene encodes CDR1 SGHTA and CDR2 FQGTGA. The CDR3 is 15 amino acids. The CDR3 reads CASSPDREDGQPQHF. In DNA, the CDR3 is TGTGCCAGCAGTCCCGACAGGGAGGACGGTCAGCCCCAGCATTTT.

This sequence joins TRBV5-5 and TRBJ2-5; D uncertain. The V and J ends lost 2 bases and 5 bases respectively, with 7 bases between them. This CDR3 region has 12 residues. Germline CDR1 is SGHKS and CDR2 is YYEKEE (reference sequence). The CDR3 bases are TGTGCCAGCAGCTTCGGACCGGAGACCCAGTACTTC. This translates into CASSFGPETQYF.

V usage is TRBV5-6 and J usage is TRBJ1-2; 7 bases agree with TRBD1. Germline V gene sequence: CDR1 SGHDT, CDR2 YYEEEE. The CDR3 totals 14 residues. Germline trimming cut 4 bases from V and 8 bases from J; bases unmatched to any gene: 11. CDR3 nucleotides: TGTGCCAGCAGCAGTATACAGGGGACTGGGGGCTACACCTTC. This translates into CASSSIQGTGGYTF.

The chain is built from TRBV19 and TRBJ1-1; 7 bases align to TRBD1. V trimming: 7 bases; J trimming: 4 bases; junction bases outside the gene matches: 6. Germline values: CDR1 LNHDA, CDR2 SQIVND (reference sequence). The CDR3 is 13 residues long. CDR3 nucleotide sequence: TGTGCCAGTACACCCGACAGGGCCACTGAAGCTTTCTTT. Protein: CASTPDRATEAFF.

The CDR3 DNA is TGTGCCAGCGCGGGACGATCTGGGGCCAACGTCCTGACTTTC. Translated, it gives CASAGRSGANVLTF. The J gene is TRBJ2-6, the V gene TRBV2; maybe TRBD2 (6 bases). CDR1 and CDR2 (germline): SNHLY, FYNNEI. V dropped 8 bases and J dropped 1 base, with 9 bases sitting between them. The CDR3 runs to 14 residues.

The gene calls are TRBV2 and TRBJ2-7; TRBD2 aligns across 10 bases. The germline V gene has CDR1 SNHLY and CDR2 FYNNEI. With V trimmed by 7 bases and J by 2 bases, 5 bases remained unmatched. This CDR3 is built from 14 residues. CDR3 sequence reads: CASTVSGGPYEQYF. For the CDR3, the DNA is TGTGCCAGCACTGTTAGCGGGGGGCCCTACGAGCAGTACTTC.

The gene calls are TRBV2 and TRBJ1-5; TRBD1 might be the D (5 bases). This CDR3 has 16 amino acids. V lost 3 bases to trimming and J lost 3 bases, with 15 bases between them. Germline assignment: CDR1 SNHLY and CDR2 FYNNEI. The CDR3 sequence: CASSDPAGHVNQPQHF. The CDR3 region has the DNA TGTGCCAGCAGTGATCCGGCAGGGCATGTCAATCAGCCCCAGCATTTT. Complete variable domain (other parts from reference TRBV2 and TRBJ1-5): EPEVTQTPSHQVTQMGQEVILRCVPISNHLYFYWYRQILGQKVEFLVSFYNNEISEKSEIFDDQFSVERPDGSNFTLKIRSTKLEDSAMYFCASSDPAGHVNQPQHFGDGTRLSIL.

The V call is TRBV27, the J call TRBJ2-1, with D unresolved. In germline, CDR1 is MNHEY, CDR2 SMNVEV (reference sequence). With 5 bases removed from V and 4 bases from J, the gap between germline ends came to 6 bases. The CDR3 spans 12 residues. In DNA, the CDR3 is TGTGCCAGCAGTCCCCCGTACAATGAGCAGTTCTTC. Translation gives CASSPPYNEQFF.

The chain carries TRBV5-1 and TRBJ1-1; 7 bases line up with TRBD1. Germline trimming cut 3 bases from V and 1 base from J; bases unmatched to any gene: 9. The CDR3 has 16 residues. In germline, CDR1 is SGHRS, CDR2 YFSETQ. The CDR3 sequence is CASSSHRGLPNTEAFF. DNA for the CDR3: TGCGCCAGCAGCTCTCACAGGGGACTACCGAACACTGAAGCTTTCTTT. Supplemented by reference TRBV5-1 and TRBJ1-1, the full variable domain reads KAGVTQTPRYLIKTRGQQVTLSCSPISGHRSVSWYQQTPGQGLQFLFEYFSETQRNKGNFPGRFSGRQFSNSRSEMNVSTLELGDSALYLCASSSHRGLPNTEAFFGQGTRLTVV.

The gene calls are TRBV6-5 and TRBJ1-5; TRBD1 is a possible D gene (6 bases). This CDR3 contains 13 residues. The germline V gene encodes CDR1 MNHEY and CDR2 SVGAGI. V was shortened by 5 bases and J by 4 bases, with 9 bases between the two germline ends. CDR3 sequence reads: CASSNDRNQPQHF. CDR3 DNA sequence: TGTGCCAGCAGTAACGACAGGAATCAGCCCCAGCATTTT.

This clone was picked up one time. The chain couples TRBV27 to TRBJ2-3, with D unresolved. CDR1 MNHEY and CDR2 SMNVEV come from the germline V gene (reference sequence). Trimming took 6 bases from V and 1 from J, leaving 14 bases between them. This CDR3 spans 15 amino acids. The CDR3 is CASRSAGPGTDTQYF. In nucleotides, the CDR3 is TGTGCCAGCAGATCCGCAGGCCCCGGCACAGATACGCAGTATTTT.

The genes are TRBV12-5 and TRBJ1-1; 7 bases line up with TRBD1. CDR1 and CDR2 (germline): LGHNT, FRNRAP. J gave up 5 bases and V 6 bases, and 6 bases lay outside the gene matches. There are 13 residues in the CDR3. This CDR3 reads CASGLNRGTEAFF. The CDR3 DNA reads TGTGCTAGTGGCCTTAACAGGGGAACTGAAGCTTTCTTT.

This chain uses TRBV6-4 with TRBJ2-3; the D is unclear. The CDR3 covers 13 residues. Germline CDR1 is MRHNA and CDR2 is SNTAGT. V dropped 5 bases and J dropped 4 bases, with 10 bases sitting between them. In nucleotides, the CDR3 is TGTGCCAGCAGTACATCGGTGGCAGATACGCAGTATTTT. This gives the protein CASSTSVADTQYF.

V usage is TRBV7-9 and J usage is TRBJ2-7; 7 nucleotides line up with TRBD1. Germline CDR1 and CDR2: SEHNR and FQNEAQ (reference sequence). Trimming took 4 bases from V and 2 from J; bases not matched to a gene: 2. This CDR3 has 13 amino acids. The CDR3 protein is CASSWDSPYEQYF. The CDR3 DNA is TGTGCCAGCAGCTGGGACAGCCCCTACGAGCAGTACTTC. Looking up the rest from reference TRBV7-9 and TRBJ2-7 gives the full variable domain: DTGVSQNPRHKITKRGQNVTFRCDPISEHNRLYWYRQTLGQGPEFLTYFQNEAQLEKSRLLSDRFSAERPKGSFSTLEIQRTEQGDSAMYLCASSWDSPYEQYFGPGTRLTVT.

This chain links TRBV6-5 with TRBJ2-1; no reliable D call. The germline gives CDR1 MNHEY, CDR2 SVGAGI. This CDR3 is 13 amino acids long. V was pared by 6 bases and J by 2 bases, with 8 bases between. CDR3 sequence (DNA): TGTGCCAGCAGAGACTCCCCCTACAATGAGCAGTTCTTC. Amino acid sequence: CASRDSPYNEQFF.

The chain links TRBV18 to TRBJ2-7, with D hard to call. Germline V gene lookup returns CDR1 KGHSH and CDR2 LQKENI. The CDR3 has 12 residues. V lost 2 bases to trimming and J lost 3 bases, with 5 bases between them. CDR3 loop: CASSPASYEQYF. The CDR3 DNA reads TGTGCCAGCTCACCAGCCAGCTACGAGCAGTACTTC. The variable domain in full, completed from reference TRBV18 and TRBJ2-7, reads NAGVMQNPRHLVRRRGQEARLRCSPMKGHSHVYWYRQLPEEGLKFMVYLQKENIIDESGMPKERFSAEFPKEGPSILRIQQVVRGDSAAYFCASSPASYEQYFGPGTRLTVT.

The J gene is TRBJ1-3, the V gene TRBV19; D is undetermined. Trimming pared 7 bases from V and 0 bases from J, leaving 10 bases between. The germline CDR1 and CDR2 sequences are LNHDA and SQIVND (reference sequence). CDR3 length equals 14 residues. CDR3 amino acids: CASNLGFSGNTIYF. For the CDR3, the DNA is TGTGCCAGTAACCTGGGGTTCTCTGGAAACACCATATATTTT.

V gene TRBV19 combines with J gene TRBJ2-1; no reliable D call. Germline loops: CDR1 LNHDA, CDR2 SQIVND (reference sequence). Between the trimmed V and J ends, which lost 3 bases and 5 bases, there was a span of 2 bases. This CDR3 region has 11 residues. The CDR3 DNA follows: TGTGCCAGTAGTATGGACAATGAGCAGTTCTTC. Protein product: CASSMDNEQFF.

The CDR3 loop reads CAWRIKPGSPHSTGELFF. The CDR3 region has the DNA TGTGCCTGGAGAATTAAACCAGGGTCTCCACACAGCACCGGGGAGCTGTTTTTT. V usage is TRBV30 and J usage is TRBJ2-2; possibly TRBD1 for D (5 bases). The V gene lost 3 bases and the J gene lost 4 bases, with 24 bases spanning the gap. Germline lookup yields CDR1 GTSNPN and CDR2 SVGIG (reference sequence). This CDR3 has 18 amino acids.

The chain recombines TRBV5-1 with TRBJ1-4; a possible D gene is TRBD1 (6 bases). This CDR3 has 15 amino acids. Germline CDR1 is SGHRS and CDR2 is YFSETQ. The V gene lost 5 bases and the J gene lost 3 bases, with 14 bases spanning the gap. CDR3 sequence: CASRITGHSNEKLFF. CDR3 nucleotides: TGCGCCAGCAGGATTACAGGGCATTCTAATGAAAAACTGTTTTTT.

This rearrangement joins TRBV5-6 to TRBJ2-7, with 9 bases fitting TRBD2. The CDR3 sequence is 14 residues long. V shed 4 bases and J 3 bases; nucleotides not matched to a gene: 5. Germline V gene lookup returns CDR1 SGHDT and CDR2 YYEEEE. CDR3 DNA sequence: TGTGCCAGCAGCCCGGGACTAGCAGACTACGAGCAGTACTTC. Translation gives CASSPGLADYEQYF.

With respect to this clone: Other DNA sequences in this sample translate to the same CDR3. V usage is TRBV28 and J usage is TRBJ1-2; TRBD1 is a possible D gene (5 bases). The germline V and J ends were trimmed by 3 bases and 2 bases, with 7 bases remaining between them. The CDR3 extends over 13 amino acids. CDR1 and CDR2 (germline): MDHEN, SYDVKM. The CDR3 DNA is TGTGCCAGCAGTTTGAGGGGAAACTATGGCTACACCTTC. Protein sequence: CASSLRGNYGYTF.

This clone was recorded only once. This chain joins TRBV30 and TRBJ2-1; the D gene is possibly TRBD1 (6 bases). The CDR3 has 15 amino acids. Trimming left V 3 bases short and J 5 bases short, with 17 bases between. From germline, CDR1 is GTSNPN and CDR2 SVGIG (reference sequence). CDR3 amino acids: CAWSGQSPPNNEQFF. The DNA of the CDR3 is TGTGCCTGGAGCGGACAGAGCCCACCTAACAATGAGCAGTTCTTC.

The chain joins TRBV2 to TRBJ2-5; 8 nucleotides match TRBD1. Germline lookup yields CDR1 SNHLY and CDR2 FYNNEI. This CDR3 is built from 16 residues. The V and J ends lost 6 bases and 2 bases, in that order; junction bases with no gene match: 11. This CDR3 is CASRGAGGGLQETQYF. The CDR3 DNA reads as TGTGCCAGCAGGGGGGCAGGGGGCGGATTACAAGAGACCCAGTACTTC.

The chain employs TRBV2 and TRBJ1-1; D uncertain. V shed 8 bases and J shed 1 base, with 14 bases lying between them. Germline V gene lookup returns CDR1 SNHLY and CDR2 FYNNEI. The CDR3 consists of 14 residues. The CDR3 DNA reads as TGTGCCAGCCAGACCGGGCCTGCGAACACTGAAGCTTTCTTT. Encoded protein: CASQTGPANTEAFF.

The chain recombines TRBV6-5 with TRBJ2-7; 10 bases agree with TRBD1. Germline trimming cut 6 bases from V and 0 bases from J; bases unmatched to any gene: 2. The germline CDR1 and CDR2 sequences are MNHEY and SVGAGI. This CDR3 is built from 14 residues. The CDR3 bases are TGTGCCAGCAGGCGGGACAGGGGCTCCTACGAGCAGTACTTC. Protein: CASRRDRGSYEQYF.